A selection of T cell receptor beta chains follows, all from one sample in a study of blood T cell repertoires in COVID-19. TCRdb's copy holds only in-frame clones and misses some; the assay was immunoSEQ multiplex PCR. The table includes 260,000 or so clones, 88% detected once. Sequencing was carried out using peripheral blood. The receptors were gathered from a man in his late teens or twenties with active or convalescent COVID-19. The CDR3 runs from the conserved cysteine through the conserved F or W. Each record gives: V gene, J gene, D gene, clone size, CDR3 protein, CDR3 DNA. A D gene is named only where the DNA matches it firmly. A clone size is listed for some rows: how often the clone was seen (once, few, many), or a class if it is expanded.

V: TRBV7-2
J: TRBJ2-1
D: TRBD2
size: NA
CDR3: CASSSASGGWDEQFF
DNA: TGTGCCAGCAGCTCCGCTAGCGGGGGATGGGATGAGCAGTTCTTC

V: TRBV19
J: TRBJ1-1
D: NA
size: NA
CDR3: CASSLSPGDTEAFF
DNA: TGTGCCAGTAGTTTGAGCCCAGGGGACACTGAAGCTTTCTTT

V: TRBV19
J: TRBJ1-5
D: NA
size: NA
CDR3: CASSHTRGGNQPQHF
DNA: TGTGCCAGTAGTCACACCAGGGGCGGCAATCAGCCCCAGCATTTT

V: TRBV3-1/TRBV3-2
J: TRBJ1-4
D: NA
size: NA
CDR3: CASSQIFGDTFNEKLFF
DNA: TGTGCCAGCAGCCAAATCTTCGGGGACACCTTTAATGAAAAACTGTTTTTT

V: TRBV2
J: TRBJ2-2
D: NA
size: NA
CDR3: CASNGAGELFF
DNA: TGTGCCAGCAACGGGGCCGGGGAGCTGTTTTTT

V: TRBV27
J: TRBJ1-1
D: NA
size: NA
CDR3: CASSSGGKAEAFF
DNA: TGTGCCAGCAGTTCCGGCGGTAAGGCTGAAGCTTTCTTT

V: TRBV19
J: TRBJ2-1
D: NA
size: NA
CDR3: CASSMSNEQFF
DNA: TGTGCCAGTAGTATGTCTAATGAGCAGTTCTTC

V: TRBV2
J: TRBJ1-5
D: TRBD1
size: NA
CDR3: CASSGQGSSNQPQHF
DNA: TGTGCCAGCAGTGGACAGGGAAGTTCCAATCAGCCCCAGCATTTT

V: TRBV11-2
J: TRBJ2-3
D: NA
size: once
CDR3: CASSQPTGPDTQYF
DNA: TGTGCCAGCAGCCAGCCTACGGGTCCAGATACGCAGTATTTT

V: TRBV24-1
J: TRBJ2-5
D: NA
size: NA
CDR3: CATFEVDTLWETQYF
DNA: TGTGCCACCTTTGAAGTGGACACCCTGTGGGAGACCCAGTACTTC

V: TRBV19
J: TRBJ2-1
D: TRBD2
size: NA
CDR3: CASSRGLDNEQFF
DNA: TGTGCCAGTAGTAGAGGACTAGACAATGAGCAGTTCTTC

V: TRBV6-2/TRBV6-3
J: TRBJ2-7
D: NA
size: once
CDR3: CASSWGVSYEQYF
DNA: TGTGCCAGCAGTTGGGGGGTCTCCTACGAGCAGTACTTC

V: TRBV3-1/TRBV3-2
J: TRBJ1-2
D: TRBD1
size: NA
CDR3: CASSPGQGPGYTF
DNA: TGTGCCAGCAGCCCAGGACAGGGGCCAGGCTACACCTTC

V: TRBV5-6
J: TRBJ2-5
D: NA
size: once
CDR3: CASSKDSQETQYF
DNA: TGTGCCAGCAGCAAGGACAGCCAAGAGACCCAGTACTTC

V: TRBV20-1
J: TRBJ2-1
D: NA
size: NA
CDR3: CSASKDSTGDEQFF
DNA: TGCAGTGCTAGTAAAGACTCCACCGGCGATGAGCAGTTCTTC

V: TRBV10-3
J: TRBJ2-1
D: NA
size: NA
CDR3: CAISESVGRIGKGYNEQFF
DNA: TGTGCCATCAGTGAGTCGGTAGGTCGAATCGGGAAGGGATACAATGAGCAGTTCTTC

V: TRBV2
J: TRBJ1-6
D: NA
size: NA
CDR3: CASSESTGSYNSPLHF
DNA: TGTGCCAGCAGTGAAAGTACAGGGTCCTATAATTCACCCCTCCACTTT

V: TRBV19
J: TRBJ1-1
D: TRBD1
size: NA
CDR3: CASSIQGARNTEAFF
DNA: TGTGCCAGTAGTATTCAGGGGGCAAGGAACACTGAAGCTTTCTTT

V: TRBV10-1
J: TRBJ2-1
D: NA
size: NA
CDR3: CASSEQNNEQFF
DNA: TGCGCCAGCAGTGAACAGAACAATGAGCAGTTCTTC

V: TRBV10-3
J: TRBJ2-2
D: NA
size: NA
CDR3: CATRSGPDTGELFF
DNA: TGTGCCACCCGAAGCGGGCCGGATACCGGGGAGCTGTTTTTT

V: TRBV15
J: TRBJ2-7
D: TRBD1
size: NA
CDR3: CATSRYQIGTGKGYEQYF
DNA: TGTGCCACCAGCAGATACCAGATAGGGACAGGGAAGGGCTACGAGCAGTACTTC

V: TRBV18
J: TRBJ2-2
D: TRBD1
size: few
CDR3: CASSPNRQGAGELFF
DNA: TGTGCCAGCTCACCAAACAGGCAGGGGGCCGGGGAGCTGTTTTTT

V: TRBV10-1
J: TRBJ2-1
D: NA
size: NA
CDR3: CASSDYSDEQFF
DNA: TGCGCCAGCAGTGACTATTCGGATGAGCAGTTCTTC

V: TRBV13
J: TRBJ1-2
D: TRBD1
size: once
CDR3: CASSLGGDRQGRNYGYTF
DNA: TGTGCCAGCAGCTTAGGAGGGGACCGACAGGGACGGAACTATGGCTACACCTTC

V: TRBV7-6
J: TRBJ1-5
D: NA
size: NA
CDR3: CASSLATGSQPQHF
DNA: TGTGCCAGCAGCTTAGCCACAGGGAGTCAGCCCCAGCATTTT

V: TRBV29-1
J: TRBJ1-2
D: TRBD1
size: NA
CDR3: CSVEGTGNGYTF
DNA: TGCAGCGTTGAAGGGACAGGGAATGGCTACACCTTC

V: TRBV19
J: TRBJ2-3
D: NA
size: NA
CDR3: CASTNWGLKDTQYF
DNA: TGTGCCAGTACCAACTGGGGGCTCAAAGATACGCAGTATTTT

V: TRBV7-8
J: TRBJ2-3
D: NA
size: NA
CDR3: CASSLLAGASTDTQYF
DNA: TGTGCCAGCAGCTTACTGGCGGGGGCGAGCACAGATACGCAGTATTTT

V: TRBV10-3
J: TRBJ2-5
D: NA
size: NA
CDR3: CAISESQGSPGGETQYF
DNA: TGTGCCATCAGTGAATCCCAGGGCTCTCCTGGGGGGGAGACCCAGTACTTC

V: TRBV6-6
J: TRBJ1-2
D: TRBD1
size: NA
CDR3: CASSNDRGPSGYTF
DNA: TGTGCCAGCAGTAATGACAGGGGGCCTAGTGGCTACACCTTC

V: TRBV9
J: TRBJ2-2
D: TRBD2
size: NA
CDR3: CASSGSGGAVAGELFF
DNA: TGTGCCAGCAGCGGTAGCGGGGGGGCCGTGGCCGGGGAGCTGTTTTTT